One sample yielded the 32 T cell receptor beta chains listed below, sequenced in a study of cytomegalovirus exposure and HLA in healthy donors. PCR involved 60 Vbeta and 13 Jbeta primers. Sequenced by immunoSEQ multiplex PCR; TCRdb stores in-frame clones only, minus some. The sample gives 90,000 to 120,000 clones, under 80% of which show up once; about 4.4% is in the top ten. Sequenced input: PBMCs. These TCRs come from a woman between 18 and 29 years old in good health and CMV-seropositive.

The V gene is TRBV4-3, the J gene TRBJ1-3; D is ambiguous. CDR1 and CDR2 (germline): LGHNA, YSLEER. Trimming removed 0 bases from V and 1 base from J, with 7 bases in between. The CDR3 consists of 15 residues. CDR3 DNA sequence: TGCGCCAGCAGCCAAGATCCGGGTTCTGGAAACACCATATATTTT. As protein: CASSQDPGSGNTIYF.

This clone was seen a few times. The V and J genes are TRBV10-3 and TRBJ1-1; D remains ambiguous. The CDR3 length is 11 residues. The ends were cut back, 3 bases at V and 7 bases at J, with 6 bases in the middle. The V gene's germline CDR1 is ENHRY and CDR2 SYGVKD. The CDR3, as DNA: TGTGCCATCAGTGATGAGGGTGAAGCTTTCTTT. Translation gives CAISDEGEAFF.

The J gene is TRBJ1-6, the V gene TRBV28; 7 positions match TRBD1. V lost 3 bases, J lost 2 bases, and 4 bases stayed unmatched. This CDR3 has 16 amino acids. CDR1 and CDR2 (germline): MDHEN, SYDVKM. DNA of the CDR3: TGTGCCAGCAGTTTCAGGGGGACGCCCTATAATTCACCCCTCCACTTT. It codes for CASSFRGTPYNSPLHF.

The chain combines TRBV5-1 with TRBJ1-2; 8 nucleotides line up with TRBD1. CDR1 and CDR2 (germline): SGHRS, YFSETQ. V was clipped by 6 bases and J by 7 bases; unmatched bases: 5. This CDR3 contains 12 residues. The CDR3 region has the DNA TGCGCCAGCACCCGGACAGGGAGTGGCTACACCTTC. Protein sequence: CASTRTGSGYTF. Complete variable domain (other parts from reference TRBV5-1 and TRBJ1-2): KAGVTQTPRYLIKTRGQQVTLSCSPISGHRSVSWYQQTPGQGLQFLFEYFSETQRNKGNFPGRFSGRQFSNSRSEMNVSTLELGDSALYLCASTRTGSGYTFGSGTRLTVV.

The chain has TRBV11-2 and TRBJ2-7; D possibly corresponds to TRBD2 (5 bases). This CDR3 is 13 amino acids long. V was trimmed by 0 bases and J by 7 bases, leaving 10 bases between them. The germline V gene has CDR1 SGHAT and CDR2 FQNNGV. CDR3 nucleotide sequence: TGTGCCAGCAGCTTAGAAATTGCGGGTGAGCAGTACTTC. Translation gives CASSLEIAGEQYF.

The V gene is TRBV28, the J gene TRBJ2-7; 9 bases match TRBD1. V lost 5 bases to trimming and J lost 4 bases; unmatched junction nucleotides: 9. CDR1 and CDR2 from the germline V gene are MDHEN and SYDVKM. The CDR3 contains 15 residues. CDR3 DNA: TGTGCCAGCAGTCATACCGGGACAGGGAAATACGAGCAGTACTTC. It is translated as CASSHTGTGKYEQYF.

The chain joins TRBV18 to TRBJ1-5; D unclear. CDR1 is KGHSH, CDR2 LQKENI, per germline. The V end was cut by 3 bases, the J end by 5 bases, with 5 bases between. This CDR3 has 12 residues. The CDR3 coding sequence is TGTGCCAGCTCACCGGTAGATCAGCCCCAGCATTTT. This sequence encodes CASSPVDQPQHF.

This rearrangement joins TRBV19 to TRBJ2-7; D may be TRBD2 (6 bases). The ends were cut back, 5 bases at V and 1 base at J, with 12 bases in the middle. Germline-derived CDR1 and CDR2 are LNHDA and SQIVND (reference sequence). The CDR3 covers 14 residues. In DNA form, the CDR3 reads TGTGCCAGTAGTGGAAGACTAGATTCCTACGAGCAGTACTTC. Translation: CASSGRLDSYEQYF.

The genes are TRBV29-1 and TRBJ2-2, with 7 bases that match TRBD1. The germline V gene encodes CDR1 SQVTM and CDR2 ANQGSEA. V was clipped by 0 bases and J by 2 bases; unmatched bases: 9. The CDR3 is 17 amino acids. CDR3 residues: CSVEDLAGTDNTGELFF. Here the CDR3 DNA reads TGCAGCGTTGAAGATCTCGCCGGGACAGATAACACCGGGGAGCTGTTTTTT.

This clone was seen only once. The rearrangement links TRBV19 to TRBJ1-5, with D unresolved. CDR3 length equals 14 residues. Germline loops: CDR1 LNHDA, CDR2 SQIVND (reference sequence). Trimming cost V 1 base and J 5 bases, with 9 bases left between them. In DNA, the CDR3 is TGTGCCAGTAGTATAGGGGCGGGTGATCAGCCCCAGCATTTT. As protein: CASSIGAGDQPQHF.

The V call is TRBV6-5, the J call TRBJ1-1; 8 bases map to TRBD1. Germline V gene lookup returns CDR1 MNHEY and CDR2 SVGAGI. V dropped 6 bases and J dropped 4; count of bases not matched to a gene: 10. The CDR3 is made up of 15 amino acids. CDR3 sequence: CASRTGQGGGTEAFF. The CDR3 DNA is TGTGCCAGCAGAACCGGACAGGGCGGCGGCACTGAAGCTTTCTTT.

The chain couples TRBV18 to TRBJ2-7, with D perhaps TRBD2 (6 bases). Trimming cost V 3 bases and J 3 bases, with 18 bases left between them. Germline-derived CDR1 and CDR2 are KGHSH and LQKENI. The length of the CDR3 is 16 residues. In DNA form, the CDR3 reads TGTGCCAGCTCACCGCCGGGACTCGCCCCGCACTACGAGCAGTACTTC. Translating gives CASSPPGLAPHYEQYF.

The rearrangement links TRBV4-3 to TRBJ2-2, with 13 bases lining up with TRBD2. The germline gives CDR1 LGHNA, CDR2 YSLEER. The CDR3 contains 19 residues. With V trimmed by 0 bases and J by 7 bases, 11 bases remained unmatched. The CDR3 region is CASSQDPTSGRARGGELFF. DNA for the CDR3: TGCGCCAGCAGCCAAGACCCCACTAGCGGGAGGGCCAGGGGCGGGGAGCTGTTTTTT.

The rearrangement joins TRBV18 to TRBJ1-4; 11 bases align to TRBD1. Germline V CDR1 and CDR2: KGHSH, LQKENI. This CDR3 has 15 residues. The junction had 5 bases not matched to a gene; V was cut back by 4 bases and J by 7 bases. DNA for the CDR3: TGTGCCAGCTCACTTGGACAGGGGGCGACTGAAAAACTGTTTTTT. This translates into CASSLGQGATEKLFF. Combining the CDR3 with reference TRBV18 and TRBJ1-4 gives the whole variable domain NAGVMQNPRHLVRRRGQEARLRCSPMKGHSHVYWYRQLPEEGLKFMVYLQKENIIDESGMPKERFSAEFPKEGPSILRIQQVVRGDSAAYFCASSLGQGATEKLFFGSGTQLSVL.

This clone showed up many times. The rearrangement joins TRBV6-1 to TRBJ1-4; D gene ambiguous. Germline V gene lookup returns CDR1 MNHNS and CDR2 SASEGT. The CDR3 runs 15 residues. Trimming left V 1 base short and J 7 bases short, with 13 bases between. CDR3 sequence: CASSEGEGAAEKLFF. The CDR3 coding sequence is TGTGCCAGCAGTGAAGGGGAGGGAGCGGCTGAAAAACTGTTTTTT.

The chain combines TRBV19 with TRBJ2-1, with TRBD1 matching over 7 bases. CDR1 and CDR2 from the germline V gene are LNHDA and SQIVND (reference sequence). Trimming removed 5 bases from V and 0 bases from J; junction bases left unmatched: 7. The CDR3 is 16 residues long. CDR3 loop: CASSSRTGSSYNEQFF. The CDR3 DNA reads as TGTGCCAGTAGTTCCCGGACAGGTAGCTCCTACAATGAGCAGTTCTTC.

This sequence joins TRBV5-8 and TRBJ1-5; 10 bases align to TRBD1. Germline CDR1 and CDR2: SGHTS and YDEGEE. CDR3 size: 13 residues. The V and J ends lost 5 bases and 7 bases, in that order; junction bases with no gene match: 3. Here the CDR3 DNA reads TGTGCCAGCAGTCTGGACAGGGGGCAGCCCCAGCATTTT. Protein product: CASSLDRGQPQHF.

The gene calls are TRBV18 and TRBJ2-2, with 7 bases that match TRBD1. The CDR3 is 16 residues long. Germline loops: CDR1 KGHSH, CDR2 LQKENI. V lost 5 bases, J lost 4 bases, and 10 bases stayed unmatched. DNA of the CDR3: TGTGCCAGCTCATCCAGACAGGGAGATATCACCGGGGAGCTGTTTTTT. The encoded protein is CASSSRQGDITGELFF.

In this sample, this clone turned up once. The chain uses TRBV9 and TRBJ2-7; maybe TRBD2 (5 bases). Trimming shortened V by 4 bases and J by 2 bases, and 19 bases separated the two germline ends. The V gene's germline CDR1 is SGDLS and CDR2 YYNGEE. This CDR3 comprises 16 residues. The CDR3 loop is CASSREGAAETYEQYF. In DNA, the CDR3 is TGTGCCAGCAGCCGGGAAGGAGCGGCAGAGACCTACGAGCAGTACTTC.

The chain has TRBV19 and TRBJ1-2; 10 bases line up with TRBD1. The V segment lost 6 bases and the J segment 10 bases; nucleotides outside the gene matches: 2. The CDR3 is 11 residues long. CDR1 and CDR2 (germline): LNHDA, SQIVND (reference sequence). The DNA of the CDR3 is TGTGCCAGTAGGGACAGGGGGGTCTACACCTTC. It is translated as CASRDRGVYTF.

The genes are TRBV28 and TRBJ2-7, with D perhaps TRBD2 (6 bases). Germline loops: CDR1 MDHEN, CDR2 SYDVKM. The CDR3 consists of 14 residues. V was clipped by 3 bases and J by 4 bases, with 13 bases between them. CDR3 DNA: TGTGCCAGCAGTTTCATAGCGGAGCCTTACGAGCAGTACTTC. This sequence encodes CASSFIAEPYEQYF.

This clone was picked up a small number of times. This chain joins TRBV7-3 and TRBJ1-4; tentative D call: TRBD1 (6 bases). Germline CDR1 and CDR2: SGHTA and FQGTGA. The length of the CDR3 is 15 residues. V was pared by 0 bases and J by 8 bases, with 13 bases between. CDR3 DNA: TGTGCCAGCAGCTTAACGGGAGGGGGAGGAGAAAAACTGTTTTTT. Encoded protein: CASSLTGGGGEKLFF.

This chain connects TRBV5-6 to TRBJ1-5, with 7 bases aligning to TRBD1. CDR1 and CDR2 (germline): SGHDT, YYEEEE. This CDR3 has 15 amino acids. Trimming removed 0 bases from V and 7 bases from J; junction bases left unmatched: 7. CDR3 sequence: CASSLAGTAGQPQHF. The CDR3 DNA follows: TGTGCCAGCAGCTTGGCCGGGACAGCAGGGCAGCCCCAGCATTTT.

The chain couples TRBV18 to TRBJ2-7; 12 bases line up with TRBD2. Germline assignment: CDR1 KGHSH and CDR2 LQKENI. The CDR3 has 17 amino acids. V shed 1 base and J 2 bases; nucleotides not matched to a gene: 6. The CDR3 protein is CASSPRLAGERAYEQYF. CDR3 sequence (DNA): TGTGCCAGCTCACCACGACTAGCGGGAGAGCGGGCCTACGAGCAGTACTTC.

The CDR3 DNA reads TGTGCCACCAGCAGGTTACTCCCGGGACAGGGGTCCAATGAGCAGTTCTTC. This sequence encodes CATSRLLPGQGSNEQFF. This sequence joins TRBV15 and TRBJ2-1; 10 positions agree with TRBD1. The CDR3 has 17 residues. The J segment lost 6 bases and the V segment lost 3 bases, leaving 11 bases of the junction unmatched. Germline CDR1 and CDR2: LNHNV and YYDKDF (reference sequence).

The rearrangement joins TRBV15 to TRBJ2-1; TRBD2 might be the D (7 bases). This CDR3 has 15 residues. Germline CDR1 reads LNHNV; CDR2 reads YYDKDF (reference sequence). V was shortened by 6 bases and J by 5 bases, with 17 bases between the two germline ends. Written as DNA, the CDR3 is TGTGCCACCAGTCCCCACGGGGGGCGCGACAATGAGCAGTTCTTC. Amino acid sequence: CATSPHGGRDNEQFF.

This chain uses TRBV5-4 with TRBJ1-2; D remains ambiguous. This CDR3 spans 15 amino acids. V was pared by 3 bases and J by 4 bases, with 16 bases between. The germline V gene has CDR1 SGHNT and CDR2 YYREEE (reference sequence). Written as DNA, the CDR3 is TGTGCCAGCAGCTATTCCGCGGGGATAGGCTATGGCTACACCTTC. Translated, it gives CASSYSAGIGYGYTF.

This chain uses TRBV27 with TRBJ1-3; no reliable D call. Germline V gene sequence: CDR1 MNHEY, CDR2 SMNVEV (reference sequence). The germline V and J ends were trimmed by 3 bases and 2 bases, with 5 bases remaining between them. This CDR3 is 13 amino acids long. CDR3 in amino acids: CASSFQAGNTIYF. Written as DNA, the CDR3 is TGTGCCAGCAGTTTCCAGGCTGGAAACACCATATATTTT.

V gene TRBV14 combines with J gene TRBJ2-7; 10 bases agree with TRBD2. Germline CDR1 reads SGHDN; CDR2 reads FVKESK. This CDR3 has 16 amino acids. Unmatched junction bases numbered 9, after V lost 4 bases and J lost 3 bases. CDR3 sequence reads: CASSPPGLAAFYEQYF. The CDR3 DNA is TGTGCCAGCAGCCCGCCCGGACTAGCGGCCTTCTACGAGCAGTACTTC.

Notes on this clone: This may be a read error: a much more frequent sequence differs by one nucleotide. The chain's CDR3 is CASSSNSGNTIYF. Here the CDR3 DNA reads TGTGCCAGCAGCTCCAACTCTGGAAACACCATATATTTT. The chain uses TRBV11-2 and TRBJ1-3; D gene unclear. CDR3 length equals 13 residues. Per the germline V gene, CDR1 is SGHAT and CDR2 is FQNNGV. The V end lost 4 bases, the J end lost 0 bases, and 4 bases lay between the germline ends.

This chain joins TRBV7-2 and TRBJ1-4; weak D call: TRBD1 (6 bases). V lost 3 bases and J lost 4, with 12 bases in between. Germline V gives CDR1 SGHTA, CDR2 FQGNSA. CDR3 length: 15 amino acids. This CDR3 is CASSLGGGLNEKLFF. DNA of the CDR3: TGTGCCAGCAGCTTGGGCGGGGGGCTTAATGAAAAACTGTTTTTT.

The chain joins TRBV6-6 to TRBJ1-1, with 10 bases aligning to TRBD1. V shed 6 bases and J 6 bases; nucleotides not matched to a gene: 7. Germline V gene lookup returns CDR1 MNHNY and CDR2 SVGAGI (reference sequence). This CDR3 is built from 14 residues. Written as DNA, the CDR3 is TGTGCCAGCAGCGGACAGGGGGGTTGGTCTGAAGCTTTCTTT. It codes for CASSGQGGWSEAFF.